The 20 T cell receptor beta chains listed next were all sequenced from one sample in a study of beta chain features in type 1 diabetes. Expressed TCRB transcripts were sequenced because the entire RNA isolate underwent reverse transcription. Libraries were prepared by immunoSEQ multiplex PCR; TCRdb keeps only in-frame clonotypes and omits some of them. The sample has around 300,000 clones; approximately 8.1% are singletons. The sequenced sample was central memory CD4+ T cells from blood. These receptors originate from a woman between 18 and 30 years old in good health.

This clone showed up just a few times. V gene TRBV19 combines with J gene TRBJ2-5, with 10 positions matching TRBD2. CDR3 length: 19 residues. The junction had 22 bases not matched to a gene; V was cut back by 7 bases and J by 5 bases. CDR1 and CDR2 (germline): LNHDA, SQIVND (reference sequence). CDR3 sequence reads: CASNPSGTSAKEGRETQYF. For the CDR3, the DNA is TGTGCCAGTAACCCATCCGGGACTAGCGCTAAGGAGGGTCGGGAGACCCAGTACTTC.

This clone was found many times. The CDR3 is CAWSIWTSRYNEQFF. The DNA for the CDR3 is TGTGCCTGGAGCATTTGGACTAGCAGGTACAATGAGCAGTTCTTC. The chain uses TRBV30 and TRBJ2-1, with 8 bases fitting TRBD2. Per the germline V gene, CDR1 is GTSNPN and CDR2 is SVGIG (reference sequence). This CDR3 is built from 15 residues. J was trimmed by 4 bases and V by 3 bases; bases with no gene match: 8.

This chain connects TRBV27 to TRBJ2-2, with unresolved D. CDR3 size: 12 residues. The germline gives CDR1 MNHEY, CDR2 SMNVEV (reference sequence). The V gene lost 6 bases and the J gene lost 8 bases, with 10 bases spanning the gap. As DNA, the CDR3 is TGTGCCAGCAGCAACTATTGGGGGGAGCTGTTTTTT. This gives the protein CASSNYWGELFF.

This clone has a handful of counts. The gene calls are TRBV6-5 and TRBJ2-5, with 8 nucleotides matching TRBD1. Germline V CDR1 and CDR2: MNHEY, SVGAGI. J was trimmed by 5 bases and V by 6 bases; bases with no gene match: 5. The CDR3 covers 13 residues. The CDR3 reads CASRSRGRETQYF. The CDR3 coding sequence is TGTGCCAGCAGGTCCAGGGGGCGGGAGACCCAGTACTTC.

This clone occurred a few times. CDR3 coding DNA: TGTGCCAGCAGTTTATTTGGGGTGGGGACGCTTAGCTCTGGGGCCAACGTCCTGACTTTC. Translating it yields CASSLFGVGTLSSGANVLTF. The gene calls are TRBV27 and TRBJ2-6, with D perhaps being TRBD1 or TRBD2 (5 bases each). This CDR3 is built from 20 residues. Germline CDR1 MNHEY, CDR2 SMNVEV (reference sequence). Trimming removed 1 base at V and 0 bases at J, with 19 bases between.

There are a few counts of this clone. This sequence joins TRBV2 and TRBJ2-3, with 11 nucleotides matching TRBD2. V lost 4 bases and J lost 2; bases outside the gene matches: 2. Germline V lookup: CDR1 SNHLY, CDR2 FYNNEI. The CDR3 is 15 amino acids. In DNA form, the CDR3 reads TGTGCCAGCAGTGGACTAGCGGGGCACACAGATACGCAGTATTTT. Amino acid sequence: CASSGLAGHTDTQYF.

The chain couples TRBV25-1 to TRBJ2-6; D is undetermined. Deletions cut 6 bases from V and 4 bases from J, with 7 bases between. In germline, CDR1 is MGHDK, CDR2 SYGVNS. This CDR3 is 13 amino acids long. The CDR3, as DNA: TGTGCCAGCAGGGGGATCGGGGCCAACGTCCTGACTTTC. Protein sequence: CASRGIGANVLTF. Full variable domain (rest looked up from reference TRBV25-1 and TRBJ2-6): EADIYQTPRYLVIGTGKKITLECSQTMGHDKMYWYQQDPGMELHLIHYSYGVNSTEKGDLSSESTVSRIRTEHFPLTLESARPSHTSQYLCASRGIGANVLTFGAGSRLTVL.

This rearrangement joins TRBV6-5 to TRBJ1-2; 7 bases agree with TRBD1. The CDR3 runs 16 residues. Looked up from germline, CDR1 is MNHEY and CDR2 is SVGAGI. V lost 2 bases and J lost 4; bases outside the gene matches: 10. DNA of the CDR3: TGTGCCAGCAGTTACGGGGACAGAAGTTCCTCCTATGGCTACACCTTC. This codes for CASSYGDRSSSYGYTF.

This clone came up a few times. This chain links TRBV7-8 with TRBJ2-1, with 14 bases lining up with TRBD2. V lost 5 bases to trimming and J lost 7 bases; unmatched junction nucleotides: 7. The CDR3 spans 16 residues. Germline-derived CDR1 and CDR2 are SGHVS and FQNEAQ. The CDR3 nucleotides read TGTGCCAGCAGCACCAGACTAGCGGGGGGGGAGAATGAGCAGTTCTTC. It yields the protein CASSTRLAGGENEQFF.

This clone occurred a few times. The chain links TRBV5-4 to TRBJ2-7, with 9 bases fitting TRBD2. Germline V gene data show CDR1 as SGHNT and CDR2 as YYREEE (reference sequence). The CDR3 is made up of 15 amino acids. V dropped 0 bases and J dropped 6; count of bases not matched to a gene: 7. CDR3 nucleotides: TGTGCCAGCAGCTTGGATGCGGGAGGGGGCGCCGAGCAGTACTTC. This translates into CASSLDAGGGAEQYF.

The chain is built from TRBV2 and TRBJ1-2; tentative D call: TRBD1 (6 bases). V was cut by 6 bases and J by 2 bases, with 10 bases left in between. This CDR3 is 13 amino acids long. Germline V gene data show CDR1 as SNHLY and CDR2 as FYNNEI. CDR3: CASSVQGNYGYTF. The CDR3 region has the DNA TGTGCCAGCAGCGTACAGGGAAACTATGGCTACACCTTC.

This chain joins TRBV9 and TRBJ1-2; 8 bases map to TRBD1. This CDR3 comprises 14 residues. Losses at the gene ends were 1 base for V and 2 bases for J; bases not matched to a gene: 1. The germline V gene encodes CDR1 SGDLS and CDR2 YYNGEE. As DNA, the CDR3 is TGTGCCAGCAGCGTATCAGGGGGCAACTATGGCTACACCTTC. Protein: CASSVSGGNYGYTF.

There are a few counts of this clone. V and J are TRBV7-9 and TRBJ2-2, with 9 bases that match TRBD1. Germline V gives CDR1 SEHNR, CDR2 FQNEAQ (reference sequence). V gave up 5 bases and J gave up 6 bases; unmatched junction bases: 10. The CDR3 has 16 residues. In DNA form, the CDR3 reads TGTGCCAGCAGCCGGGACAGGGCCCCTCTCCCCGGGGAGCTGTTTTTT. Its protein is CASSRDRAPLPGELFF.

The sample holds a few counts of this clone. V usage is TRBV27 and J usage is TRBJ2-4, with D possibly being TRBD2 (7 bases). This CDR3 has 16 amino acids. In germline, CDR1 is MNHEY, CDR2 SMNVEV (reference sequence). Deletions cut 6 bases from V and 1 base from J, with 16 bases between. CDR3 sequence: CASSPWGGAAKNIQYF. The CDR3 DNA reads as TGTGCCAGCAGCCCTTGGGGGGGCGCGGCCAAAAACATTCAGTACTTC.

The chain is built from TRBV6-5 and TRBJ2-1, with D perhaps matching TRBD1 (6 bases). Germline V lookup: CDR1 MNHEY, CDR2 SVGAGI. Deletions cut 6 bases from V and 4 bases from J, with 13 bases between. CDR3 size: 14 residues. For the CDR3, the DNA is TGTGCCAGCAGGTACCAGACAGGTTACAATGAGCAGTTCTTC. It yields the protein CASRYQTGYNEQFF.

V is TRBV7-2 and J is TRBJ2-3; 10 positions match TRBD2. Germline assignment: CDR1 SGHTA and CDR2 FQGNSA. The CDR3 is 19 amino acids. The V gene end was trimmed by 4 bases and the J gene end by 1 base; junction bases not matched to a gene: 14. The CDR3 sequence: CASSSGFTSGASGTDTQYF. CDR3 in DNA: TGTGCCAGCAGCTCTGGGTTTACTAGCGGGGCATCTGGCACAGATACGCAGTATTTT.

The V call is TRBV11-3, the J call TRBJ1-6; a weak D match, TRBD1 (6 bases). The V end lost 6 bases, the J end lost 7 bases, and 16 bases lay between the germline ends. Germline V CDR1 and CDR2: SGHNT, YENEEA. This CDR3 has 15 residues. The CDR3 sequence: CASRQRTGPNSPLHF. Written as DNA, the CDR3 is TGTGCCAGCAGACAACGTACAGGGCCCAATTCACCCCTCCACTTT.

This chain uses TRBV9 with TRBJ1-4, with no clear D. V lost 3 bases and J 7 bases, leaving 16 bases between the germline ends. Germline V gene data show CDR1 as SGDLS and CDR2 as YYNGEE. CDR3 length equals 15 residues. The CDR3 nucleotides are TGTGCCAGCAGCGCCCGCGCGTGGGATGGTGAAAAACTGTTTTTT. Amino acids: CASSARAWDGEKLFF.

This clone was recorded a few times. The V call is TRBV6-6, the J call TRBJ2-6, with 7 bases that match TRBD2. The CDR3 extends over 16 amino acids. The trim removed 6 bases at V and 0 bases at J, leaving 5 bases unmatched. The V gene's germline CDR1 is MNHNY and CDR2 SVGAGI (reference sequence). For the CDR3, the DNA is TGTGCCAGCAGGCGCGGGGGTGCCTCTGGGGCCAACGTCCTGACTTTC. This sequence encodes CASRRGGASGANVLTF.

This chain connects TRBV7-2 to TRBJ1-3; possible D gene TRBD1, 5 bases. Germline V gene sequence: CDR1 SGHTA, CDR2 FQGNSA. The CDR3 consists of 15 residues. V shed 5 bases and J shed 0 bases, with 11 bases lying between them. The CDR3 DNA reads TGTGCCAGCAGCGCAAGACAGATCTCTGGAAACACCATATATTTT. This sequence encodes CASSARQISGNTIYF.